The clone carrying this TCR beta chain was observed many times. Construction of the TCRbeta library involved unique molecular identifiers. TCRdb re-analysed the PCR reads in MiXCR, keeping a single row per CDR3 protein. The data hold hundreds of thousands of distinct CDR3 sequences, with around 13% observed a single time. This sample was included in a study of T-cell reconstitution after alpha-beta-depleted transplantation in children. This receptor was obtained from a girl aged 2 to 9 with congenital amegakaryocytic thrombocytopenia, due to receive a stem cell transplant. The specimen was PBMCs, collected before TCRalphabeta/CD19-depleted stem cell transplant.

The CDR3 spells CSARDGDVQYF. The CDR3 nucleotides read TGCAGTGCTAGAGATGGGGATGTTCAGTACTTC. The V call is TRBV20-1, the J call TRBJ2-5; D remains unclear. The V gene's germline CDR1 is DFQATT and CDR2 SNEGSKA (reference sequence). This CDR3 has 11 amino acids. V was clipped by 0 bases and J by 11 bases, with 10 bases between them.